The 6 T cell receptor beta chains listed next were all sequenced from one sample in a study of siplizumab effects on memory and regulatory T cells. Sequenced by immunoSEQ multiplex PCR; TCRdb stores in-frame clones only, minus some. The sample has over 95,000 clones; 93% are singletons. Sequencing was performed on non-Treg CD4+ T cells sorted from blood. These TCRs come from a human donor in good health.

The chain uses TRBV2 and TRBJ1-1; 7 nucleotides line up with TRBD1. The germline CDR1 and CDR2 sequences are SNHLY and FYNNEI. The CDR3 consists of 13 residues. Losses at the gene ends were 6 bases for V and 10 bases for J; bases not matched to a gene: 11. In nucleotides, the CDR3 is TGTGCCAGCAGCCTAGGGGACAGTCGAGCAGCTTTCTTT. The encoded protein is CASSLGDSRAAFF.

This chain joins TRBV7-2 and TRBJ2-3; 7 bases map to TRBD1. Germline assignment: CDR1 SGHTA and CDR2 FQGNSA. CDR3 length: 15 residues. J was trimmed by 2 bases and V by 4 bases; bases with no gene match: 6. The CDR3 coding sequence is TGTGCCAGCAGCTCGATGACAGGGCTCACAGATACGCAGTATTTT. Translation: CASSSMTGLTDTQYF.

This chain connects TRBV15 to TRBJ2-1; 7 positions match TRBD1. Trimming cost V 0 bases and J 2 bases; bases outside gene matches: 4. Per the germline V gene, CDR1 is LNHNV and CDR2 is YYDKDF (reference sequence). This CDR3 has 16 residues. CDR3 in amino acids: CATSREKGATYNEQFF. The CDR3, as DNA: TGTGCCACCAGCAGAGAGAAGGGGGCAACCTACAATGAGCAGTTCTTC.

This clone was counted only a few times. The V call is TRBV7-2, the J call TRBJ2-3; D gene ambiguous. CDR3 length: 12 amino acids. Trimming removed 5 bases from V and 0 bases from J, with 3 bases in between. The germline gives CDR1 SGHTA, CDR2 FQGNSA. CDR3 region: CASSQSTDTQYF. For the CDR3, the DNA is TGTGCCAGCAGCCAAAGCACAGATACGCAGTATTTT.

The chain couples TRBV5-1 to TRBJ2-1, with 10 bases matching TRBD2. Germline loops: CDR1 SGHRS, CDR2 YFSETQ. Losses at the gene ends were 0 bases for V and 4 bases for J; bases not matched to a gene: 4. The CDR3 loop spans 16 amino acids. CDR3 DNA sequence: TGCGCCAGCAGCTTGGTCTCAGCGGGGGGGTACAATGAGCAGTTCTTC. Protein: CASSLVSAGGYNEQFF.

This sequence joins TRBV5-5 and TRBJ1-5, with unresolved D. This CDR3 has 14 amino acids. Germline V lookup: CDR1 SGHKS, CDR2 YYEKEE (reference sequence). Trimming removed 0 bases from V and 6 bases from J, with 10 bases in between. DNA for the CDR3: TGTGCCAGCAGCTTGGAAGTAGTTGGTCAGCCCCAGCATTTT. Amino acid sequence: CASSLEVVGQPQHF.